Presented here are 4 T cell receptor beta chains from one specimen sequenced in a study of CDR3 diversity in severe acne. One entry per CDR3 protein results from TCRdb running MiXCR on the PCR reads. The sample consists of 97,000 or so distinct CDR3 sequences, roughly half of them appearing once. The sample consisted of blood. The origin of the receptors is a male donor with acne.

Many counts were recorded for this clonotype. This chain joins TRBV12-3 or TRBV12-4 and TRBJ2-3; 8 bases are shared with TRBD1. The CDR3 length is 15 residues. After removal of 6 bases from V and 0 bases from J, the junction contained 5 bases not matched to a gene. The CDR3 DNA sequence: TGTGCCAGCAGACAGGGGGGCCATAGCACAGATACGCAGTATTTT. Its protein is CASRQGGHSTDTQYF.

V and J are TRBV20-1 and TRBJ2-5; TRBD1 matches 8 bases. There are 15 residues in the CDR3. Germline V lookup: CDR1 DFQATT, CDR2 SNEGSKA (reference sequence). The ends lost 2 bases at V and 4 bases at J; junction bases unmatched: 9. Here the CDR3 DNA reads TGCAGTGCTAGATCCGCAGGGGGCGGGCGAGAGACCCAGTACTTC. This sequence encodes CSARSAGGGRETQYF.

The V call is TRBV29-1, the J call TRBJ2-7; 8 bases fit TRBD1. The germline CDR1 and CDR2 sequences are SQVTM and ANQGSEA. Trimming removed 2 bases from V and 0 bases from J; junction bases left unmatched: 6. The CDR3 is 15 residues long. The CDR3: CSVEPTGTGSYEQYF. The CDR3 DNA reads as TGCAGCGTTGAACCAACCGGGACAGGCTCCTACGAGCAGTACTTC.

This clonotype occurred many times. The chain carries TRBV7-3 and TRBJ2-5; no firm D call. CDR1 SGHTA and CDR2 FQGTGA come from the germline V gene. The CDR3 length is 22 residues. Deletions cut 1 base from V and 2 bases from J, with 32 bases between. The CDR3 loop is CASSLSPPSTVGWIRRQETQYF. CDR3 DNA sequence: TGTGCCAGCAGCTTAAGTCCGCCGAGTACGGTGGGGTGGATCCGGAGACAAGAGACCCAGTACTTC.